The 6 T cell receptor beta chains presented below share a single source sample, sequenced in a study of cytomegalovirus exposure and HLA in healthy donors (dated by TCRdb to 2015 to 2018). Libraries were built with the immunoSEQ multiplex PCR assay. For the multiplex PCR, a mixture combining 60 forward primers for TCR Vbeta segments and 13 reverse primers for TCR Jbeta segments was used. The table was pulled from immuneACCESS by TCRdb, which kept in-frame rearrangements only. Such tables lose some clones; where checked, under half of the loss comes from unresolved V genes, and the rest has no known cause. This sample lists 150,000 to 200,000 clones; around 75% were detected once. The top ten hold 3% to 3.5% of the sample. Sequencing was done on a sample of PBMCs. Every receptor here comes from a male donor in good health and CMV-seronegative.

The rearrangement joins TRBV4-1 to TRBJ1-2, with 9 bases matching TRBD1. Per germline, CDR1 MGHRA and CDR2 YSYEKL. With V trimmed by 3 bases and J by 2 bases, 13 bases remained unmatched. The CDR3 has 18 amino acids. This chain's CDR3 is CASSQQPVPGQGNYGYTF. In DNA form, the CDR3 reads TGCGCCAGCAGCCAGCAACCAGTGCCGGGACAGGGCAACTATGGCTACACCTTC.

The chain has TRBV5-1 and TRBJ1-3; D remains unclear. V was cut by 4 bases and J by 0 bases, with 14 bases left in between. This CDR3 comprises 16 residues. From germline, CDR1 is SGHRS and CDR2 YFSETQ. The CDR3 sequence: CASSTRSGISGNTIYF. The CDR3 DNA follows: TGCGCCAGCAGCACCCGGAGCGGGATCTCTGGAAACACCATATATTTT.

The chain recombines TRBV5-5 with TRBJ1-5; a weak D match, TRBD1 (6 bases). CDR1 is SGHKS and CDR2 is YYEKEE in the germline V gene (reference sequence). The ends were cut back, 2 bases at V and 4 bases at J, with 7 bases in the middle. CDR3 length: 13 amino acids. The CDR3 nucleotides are TGTGCCAGCAGCTTAACAGGGAATCAGCCCCAGCATTTT. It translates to CASSLTGNQPQHF.

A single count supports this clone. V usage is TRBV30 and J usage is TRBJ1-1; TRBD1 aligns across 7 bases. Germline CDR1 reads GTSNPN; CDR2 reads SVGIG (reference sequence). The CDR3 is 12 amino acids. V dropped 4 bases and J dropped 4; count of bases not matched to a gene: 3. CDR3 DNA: TGTGCCTGGAACAGGGGAGGCACTGAAGCTTTCTTT. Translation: CAWNRGGTEAFF.

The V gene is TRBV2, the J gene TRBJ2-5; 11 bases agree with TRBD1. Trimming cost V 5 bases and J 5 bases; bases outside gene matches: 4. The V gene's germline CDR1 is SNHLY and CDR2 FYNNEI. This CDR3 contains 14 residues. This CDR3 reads CASSWDRGEETQYF. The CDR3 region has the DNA TGTGCCAGCAGTTGGGACAGGGGGGAGGAGACCCAGTACTTC.

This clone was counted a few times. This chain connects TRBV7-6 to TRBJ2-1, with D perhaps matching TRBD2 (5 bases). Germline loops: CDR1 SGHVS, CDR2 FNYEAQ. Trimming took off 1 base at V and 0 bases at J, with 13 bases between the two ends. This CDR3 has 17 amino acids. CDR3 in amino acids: CASSLENYLASYNEQFF. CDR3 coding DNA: TGTGCCAGCAGCTTAGAAAACTACCTAGCCTCCTACAATGAGCAGTTCTTC.